Presented here are 21 T cell receptor beta chains from one specimen sequenced in a study of blood T cells in healthy people across ages. It was with a sample-barcoded 5' primer and a J-beta primer mix that a second PCR of roughly 6 to 12 cycles was run. TCRdb analysed the 5' RACE reads with MiXCR anew, one entry per CDR3 protein. The data contain about 680,000 distinct CDR3 sequences, 49% of them seen just once; the ten biggest clones take up under 35%. Sequencing was done on a sample of blood. These receptors were collected from a woman in her sixties or seventies in good health.

The chain couples TRBV20-1 to TRBJ2-7, with D perhaps TRBD2 (6 bases). Trimming removed 0 bases at V and 7 bases at J, with 19 bases between. This CDR3 spans 15 amino acids. CDR1 and CDR2 (germline): DFQATT, SNEGSKA (reference sequence). Here the CDR3 reads CSARDLRTASEEQYF. The CDR3 region has the DNA TGCAGTGCTAGAGATCTGAGGACCGCTAGCGAGGAGCAGTACTTC.

V and J are TRBV7-2 and TRBJ2-1; D gene ambiguous. Trimming left V 4 bases short and J 0 bases short, with 13 bases between. The CDR3 loop spans 16 amino acids. Germline loops: CDR1 SGHTA, CDR2 FQGNSA. The DNA of the CDR3 is TGTGCCAGCAGCTCCAGACCACTAACCTCCTACAATGAGCAGTTCTTC. It codes for CASSSRPLTSYNEQFF.

This clonotype was found a few times. The rearrangement joins TRBV5-1 to TRBJ2-7; weak D call: TRBD1 (6 bases). The germline V and J ends were trimmed by 3 bases and 0 bases, with 13 bases remaining between them. The germline V gene has CDR1 SGHRS and CDR2 YFSETQ. This CDR3 is 15 amino acids long. CDR3 DNA: TGCGCCAGCAGCTATACAGGGTGGGACTCCTACGAGCAGTACTTC. As protein: CASSYTGWDSYEQYF.

This clonotype was recorded at least ten times. The chain joins TRBV9 to TRBJ2-7; D is undetermined. V gave up 6 bases and J gave up 0 bases, with 16 bases separating them. The germline gives CDR1 SGDLS, CDR2 YYNGEE. This CDR3 comprises 15 residues. CDR3 in DNA: TGTGCCAGCAATCCAACGGGCTACCTCTCCTACGAGCAGTACTTC. Protein: CASNPTGYLSYEQYF.

This clonotype has more than one count but fewer than ten. J is TRBJ2-7 and V is TRBV7-2; tentative D call: TRBD2 (5 bases). The CDR3 sequence is 14 residues long. Germline V gene data show CDR1 as SGHTA and CDR2 as FQGNSA. Trimming took 5 bases from V and 6 from J, leaving 17 bases between them. The DNA for the CDR3 is TGTGCCAGCAGCCCCGAGGGCCGGGCACGCGAGCAGTACTTC. This gives the protein CASSPEGRAREQYF.

The chain is built from TRBV14 and TRBJ2-1, with 10 bases identical to TRBD1. CDR3 size: 14 residues. In germline, CDR1 is SGHDN, CDR2 FVKESK. The J segment lost 7 bases and the V segment lost 5 bases, leaving 5 bases of the junction unmatched. CDR3 DNA: TGTGCCAGCAGCGCCCGGGACAGGGGAAATGAGCAGTTCTTC. Its protein product is CASSARDRGNEQFF.

The chain combines TRBV28 with TRBJ2-1, with a possible D match to TRBD2 (5 bases). Germline V gene sequence: CDR1 MDHEN, CDR2 SYDVKM. V gave up 4 bases and J gave up 3 bases, with 13 bases separating them. The CDR3 is 15 residues long. The CDR3 loop is CASSYSERYYNEQFF. DNA for the CDR3: TGTGCCAGCAGTTATAGCGAGAGGTACTACAATGAGCAGTTCTTC.

The chain links TRBV14 to TRBJ2-1; 10 nucleotides agree with TRBD2. V lost 2 bases to trimming and J lost 6 bases; unmatched junction nucleotides: 4. This CDR3 contains 15 residues. Looked up from germline, CDR1 is SGHDN and CDR2 is FVKESK. CDR3 residues: CASSQSLAGSNEQFF. The CDR3 DNA follows: TGTGCCAGCAGCCAATCACTAGCGGGAAGCAATGAGCAGTTCTTC.

This clonotype was picked up a small number of times. The rearrangement links TRBV4-3 to TRBJ2-3; D might be TRBD2 (6 bases). With 1 base removed from V and 2 bases from J, the gap between germline ends came to 19 bases. Germline CDR1 LGHNA, CDR2 YSLEER. The CDR3 is made up of 18 amino acids. The CDR3 coding sequence is TGCGCCAGCAGCCAAGGCCTTTCGCGGACTACACCCACAGATACGCAGTATTTT. This translates into CASSQGLSRTTPTDTQYF.

This clonotype was observed a handful of times. This chain connects TRBV7-9 to TRBJ1-1; D call uncertain. Trimming shortened V by 6 bases and J by 4 bases, and 12 bases separated the two germline ends. Germline lookup yields CDR1 SEHNR and CDR2 FQNEAQ (reference sequence). The CDR3 has 13 amino acids. The CDR3 DNA sequence: TGTGCCAGCAGTAAAATGGAGGGCACTGAAGCTTTCTTT. As protein: CASSKMEGTEAFF.

The genes are TRBV29-1 and TRBJ2-4; D ambiguous. The DNA end favors TRBJ2-7, so the J call may be wrong. CDR1 and CDR2 from the germline V gene are SQVTM and ANQGSEA. The CDR3 length is 13 residues. The CDR3 here is CSAAVSPSYEQYF. DNA for the CDR3: TGCAGCGCTGCGGTCAGCCCGTCCTACGAGCAGTACTTC.

This clonotype was observed a handful of times. The chain is built from TRBV5-1 and TRBJ2-1, with 7 bases aligning to TRBD2. This CDR3 region has 15 residues. Germline V gene lookup returns CDR1 SGHRS and CDR2 YFSETQ. After removal of 0 bases from V and 2 bases from J, the junction contained 2 bases not matched to a gene. The CDR3 protein is CASSLGGLAYNEQFF. The CDR3 DNA reads TGCGCCAGCAGCTTGGGAGGACTAGCCTACAATGAGCAGTTCTTC.

This clonotype was observed a few times. The chain uses TRBV7-2 and TRBJ1-1; TRBD1 might be the D (5 bases). The CDR3 spans 15 residues. V lost 5 bases and J 5 bases, leaving 18 bases between the germline ends. The germline V gene has CDR1 SGHTA and CDR2 FQGNSA. This chain's CDR3 is CASSLRPGGRTEAFF. For the CDR3, the DNA is TGTGCCAGCAGCCTACGACCCGGGGGTCGGACTGAAGCTTTCTTT.

The V gene is TRBV6-2 or TRBV6-3, the J gene TRBJ2-7; 8 positions match TRBD1. The CDR3 is made up of 14 amino acids. Trimming took 5 bases from V and 4 from J; bases not matched to a gene: 7. Germline V gene data show CDR1 as MNHEY and CDR2 as SVGEGT. The CDR3 coding sequence is TGTGCCAGCAGTCGCCGGGACAGGTCGTACGAGCAGTACTTC. Its protein is CASSRRDRSYEQYF.

This clonotype has just a few counts. The chain is built from TRBV7-2 and TRBJ2-5; D gene ambiguous. Germline loops: CDR1 SGHTA, CDR2 FQGNSA. V was shortened by 5 bases and J by 1 base, with 11 bases between the two germline ends. CDR3 size: 14 residues. The CDR3 is CASSRGVSQETQYF. The CDR3 nucleotides are TGTGCCAGCAGCCGAGGAGTTTCCCAAGAGACCCAGTACTTC. Looking up the rest from reference TRBV7-2 and TRBJ2-5 gives the full variable domain: GAGVSQSPSNKVTEKGKDVELRCDPISGHTALYWYRQSLGQGLEFLIYFQGNSAPDKSGLPSDRFSAERTGGSVSTLTIQRTQQEDSAVYLCASSRGVSQETQYFGPGTRLLVL.

The chain recombines TRBV6-2 or TRBV6-3 with TRBJ2-5; 9 bases are a match to TRBD2. The CDR3 sequence is 14 residues long. Germline V gene lookup returns CDR1 MNHEY and CDR2 SVGEGT. V trimming: 1 base; J trimming: 5 bases; junction bases outside the gene matches: 2. CDR3 sequence (DNA): TGTGCCAGCAGTTACTTAGCGGGAGTGGAGACCCAGTACTTC. As protein: CASSYLAGVETQYF.

V gene TRBV6-4 combines with J gene TRBJ2-1, with TRBD2 identical over 8 bases. The junction had 5 bases not matched to a gene; V was cut back by 5 bases and J by 8 bases. The CDR3 spans 13 residues. Germline CDR1 MRHNA, CDR2 SNTAGT. CDR3 sequence (DNA): TGTGCCAGCAGTAAGCGGGAGAGAGATGAGCAGTTCTTC. It specifies CASSKRERDEQFF.

This chain links TRBV6-2 or TRBV6-3 with TRBJ2-5, with 8 bases identical to TRBD2. The V segment lost 5 bases and the J segment 1 base; nucleotides outside the gene matches: 12. The CDR3 spans 17 residues. Germline V lookup: CDR1 MNHEY, CDR2 SVGEGT. CDR3 sequence reads: CASSGAGAGVLQETQYF. Written as DNA, the CDR3 is TGTGCCAGCAGTGGGGCTGGAGCGGGAGTTCTCCAAGAGACCCAGTACTTC.

In the case of this clonotype: Mismatch with germline at one junction end may stem from a read error. This chain connects TRBV20-1 to TRBJ1-2; D not resolved. Germline CDR1 DFQATT, CDR2 SNEGSKA (reference sequence). This CDR3 comprises 13 residues. CDR3 in DNA: TGCGGTGCTAGAGCGGAAGCTAACTATGGCTACACCTTC. It translates to CGARAEANYGYTF.

This clonotype was counted only a few times. The genes are TRBV20-1 and TRBJ2-5; weak D call: TRBD1 (6 bases). The DNA end lines up better with TRBJ2-7; the J call may be wrong. Germline loops: CDR1 DFQATT, CDR2 SNEGSKA (reference sequence). The CDR3 has 16 residues. The CDR3 coding sequence is TGCAGTGCTAGAGGACCACCACAGGGTAAGACCTACGAGCAGTACTTC. Amino acids: CSARGPPQGKTYEQYF.

The chain is built from TRBV4-3 and TRBJ2-4; D is tentatively TRBD1 or TRBD2 (5 bases each). Looked up from germline, CDR1 is LGHNA and CDR2 is YSLEER. The V gene lost 0 bases and the J gene lost 0 bases, with 24 bases spanning the gap. The CDR3 covers 21 residues. This CDR3 is CASSQEATGQTNTLAKNIQYF. CDR3 sequence (DNA): TGCGCCAGCAGCCAAGAGGCCACGGGGCAGACAAATACCCTAGCCAAAAACATTCAGTACTTC.